The clone carrying this T cell receptor (beta chain) occurred a few times. Its antigen is still unknown. The sample is drawn from a study of CD8+ T cells in alopecia areata. Notes on the study in general: Many expanded lesional clones remained in scalp and blood on tofacitinib. Scalp clonality and expanded CD8+ clones among the top 100 showed significant decreases with tofacitinib.

This CDR3 spans 15 amino acids. CDR1 is SGHDN, CDR2 FVKESK, per germline. Trimming pared 1 base from V and 1 base from J, leaving 11 bases between. cDNA prepared by RNA extraction and subsequent reverse transcription served as the template for sequencing. Profiling relied on immunoSEQ multiplex PCR, and the TCRdb table lists in-frame clones only, not all of them. The profile covers around 100,000 clones, with around 50% appearing a single time and 12% taken by the ten largest. Treatment in this sample: oral pan-JAK inhibitor, 5-10 mg twice daily. The sequence was obtained from a human donor with alopecia areata. The V call is TRBV14, the J call TRBJ2-7; D uncertain. The sample was CD8+ T cells sorted from blood, taken at week 24, from a patient treated with tofacitinib. The CDR3 loop is CASSQVHGGSYEQYF. In DNA form, the CDR3 reads TGTGCCAGCAGCCAAGTTCATGGCGGATCCTACGAGCAGTACTTC. The full variable domain, rest sourced from reference TRBV14 and TRBJ2-7, is EAGVTQFPSHSVIEKGQTVTLRCDPISGHDNLYWYRRVMGKEIKFLLHFVKESKQDESGMPNNRFLAERTGGTYSTLKVQPAELEDSGVYFCASSQVHGGSYEQYFGPGTRLTVT.